Described below is a single TCR beta chain sequence and its context. Its antigen is undetermined. CDR1 and CDR2 from the germline V gene are LGHDT and YNNKEL (reference sequence). There are 14 residues in the CDR3. Trimming removed 0 bases from V and 7 bases from J, with 10 bases in between. This entry comes from a study of vaccination effects on CD4 cells after COVID-19. Measured with immunoSEQ multiplex PCR; TCRdb has only the in-frame clones, and not every one. The sample lists around 30,000 clones, approximately 79% seen once, with more than 5% in the top ten. ViraFEST expansion of antigen-specific CD4+ T cells with viral peptide pools preceded sequencing. Cells that had been cultured for 10 days were the source of isolated CD4+ T cells. Participants were given two doses of BNT162b2 or mRNA-1273 vaccine.

This clonotype originated in a human donor who received a COVID-19 vaccine. Some clones in this sample may be carry-over from other donors' samples. The chain recombines TRBV3-1 (or the pseudogene TRBV3-2) with TRBJ1-5; the D is unclear. The specimen was CD4+ T cells from PBMCs cultured with SARS-CoV-2 spike peptides, collected after COVID-19 vaccination. The CDR3 DNA follows: TGTGCCAGCAGCCAAGATCACGGGAACCAGCCCCAGCATTTT. The encoded protein is CASSQDHGNQPQHF.